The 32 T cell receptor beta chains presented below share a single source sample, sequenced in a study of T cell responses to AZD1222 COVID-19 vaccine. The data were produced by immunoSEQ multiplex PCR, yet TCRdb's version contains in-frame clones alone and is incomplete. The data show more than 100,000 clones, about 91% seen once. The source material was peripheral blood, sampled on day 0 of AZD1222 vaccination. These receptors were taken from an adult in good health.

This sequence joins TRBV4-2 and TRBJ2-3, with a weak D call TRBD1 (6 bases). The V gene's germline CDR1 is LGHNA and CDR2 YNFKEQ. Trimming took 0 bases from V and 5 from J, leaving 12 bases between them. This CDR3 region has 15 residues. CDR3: CASSQESGVGDTQYF. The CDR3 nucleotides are TGTGCCAGCAGCCAAGAGTCAGGGGTGGGAGATACGCAGTATTTT.

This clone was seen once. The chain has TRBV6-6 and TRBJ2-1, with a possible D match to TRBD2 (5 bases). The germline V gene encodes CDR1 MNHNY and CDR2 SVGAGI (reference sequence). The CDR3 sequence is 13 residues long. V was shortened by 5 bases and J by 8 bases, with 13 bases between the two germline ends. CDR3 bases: TGTGCCAGCAGTGGACTGGGAGTCGATGAGCAGTTCTTC. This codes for CASSGLGVDEQFF.

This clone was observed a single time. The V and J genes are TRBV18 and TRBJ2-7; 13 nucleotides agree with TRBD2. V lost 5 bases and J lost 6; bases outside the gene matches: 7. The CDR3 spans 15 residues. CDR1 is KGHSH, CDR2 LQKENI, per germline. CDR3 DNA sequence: TGTGCCAGCTCAATTGGGACTAGCGGGGCGGGCGAGCAGTACTTC. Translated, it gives CASSIGTSGAGEQYF.

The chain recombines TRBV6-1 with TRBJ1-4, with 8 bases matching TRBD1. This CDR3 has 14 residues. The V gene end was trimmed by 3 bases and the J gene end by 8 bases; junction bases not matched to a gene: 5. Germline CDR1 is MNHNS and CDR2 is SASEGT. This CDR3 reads CASSDNRGGEKLFF. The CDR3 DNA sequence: TGTGCCAGCAGTGACAACAGGGGGGGGGAAAAACTGTTTTTT.

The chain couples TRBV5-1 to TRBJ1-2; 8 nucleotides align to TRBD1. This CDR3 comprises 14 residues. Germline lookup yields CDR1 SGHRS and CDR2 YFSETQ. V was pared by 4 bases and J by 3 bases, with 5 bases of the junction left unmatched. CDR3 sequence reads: CASSKDRVDYGYTF. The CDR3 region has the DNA TGCGCCAGCAGCAAGGACAGGGTGGACTATGGCTACACCTTC.

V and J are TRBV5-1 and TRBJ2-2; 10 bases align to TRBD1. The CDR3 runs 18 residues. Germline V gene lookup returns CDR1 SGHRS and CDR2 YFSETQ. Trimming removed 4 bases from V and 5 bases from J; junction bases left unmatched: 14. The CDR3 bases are TGCGCCAGCAGCCCAATATCCAGACAGGGGGCGTTTACCGGGGAGCTGTTTTTT. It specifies CASSPISRQGAFTGELFF.

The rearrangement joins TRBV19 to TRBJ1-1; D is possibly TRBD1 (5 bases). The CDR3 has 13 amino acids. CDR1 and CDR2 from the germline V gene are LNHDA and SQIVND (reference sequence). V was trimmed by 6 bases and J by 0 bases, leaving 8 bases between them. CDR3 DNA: TGTGCCAGTAGCCCACAGGTGAACACTGAAGCTTTCTTT. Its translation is CASSPQVNTEAFF.

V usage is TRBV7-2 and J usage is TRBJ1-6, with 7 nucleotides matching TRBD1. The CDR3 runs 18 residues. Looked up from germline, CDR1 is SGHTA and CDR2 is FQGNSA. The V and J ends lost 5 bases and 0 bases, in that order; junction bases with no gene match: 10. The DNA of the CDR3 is TGTGCCAGCAGCCTCAGGGACAGATTGAGCTCCTATAATTCACCCCTCCACTTT. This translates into CASSLRDRLSSYNSPLHF.

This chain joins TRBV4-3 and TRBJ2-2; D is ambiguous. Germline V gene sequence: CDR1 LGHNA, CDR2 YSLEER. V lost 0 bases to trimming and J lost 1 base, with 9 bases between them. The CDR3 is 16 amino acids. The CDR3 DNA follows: TGCGCCAGCAGCCAAGATATAGCTTTGAACACCGGGGAGCTGTTTTTT. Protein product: CASSQDIALNTGELFF.

CDR3 sequence: CASSERQNYGYTF. The CDR3 nucleotides are TGTGCCAGCAGTGAACGGCAGAACTATGGCTACACCTTC. The chain uses TRBV2 and TRBJ1-2, with D unclear. Trimming removed 2 bases at V and 2 bases at J, with 6 bases between. In germline, CDR1 is SNHLY, CDR2 FYNNEI. This CDR3 contains 13 residues. The full variable domain, with the rest looked up from reference TRBV2 and TRBJ1-2, is EPEVTQTPSHQVTQMGQEVILRCVPISNHLYFYWYRQILGQKVEFLVSFYNNEISEKSEIFDDQFSVERPDGSNFTLKIRSTKLEDSAMYFCASSERQNYGYTFGSGTRLTVV.

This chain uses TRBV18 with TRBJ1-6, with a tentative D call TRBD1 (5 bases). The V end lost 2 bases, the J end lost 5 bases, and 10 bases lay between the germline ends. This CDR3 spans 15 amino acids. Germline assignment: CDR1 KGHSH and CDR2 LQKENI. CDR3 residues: CASSPAPRDNSPLHF. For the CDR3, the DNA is TGTGCCAGCTCACCAGCCCCCAGGGATAATTCACCCCTCCACTTT. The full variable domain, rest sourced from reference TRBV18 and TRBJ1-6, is NAGVMQNPRHLVRRRGQEARLRCSPMKGHSHVYWYRQLPEEGLKFMVYLQKENIIDESGMPKERFSAEFPKEGPSILRIQQVVRGDSAAYFCASSPAPRDNSPLHFGNGTRLTVT.

The CDR3 region has the DNA TGCGCCAGCAGCCAAGTGGGACAGGGGATCGACGAGCAGTACTTC. It encodes CASSQVGQGIDEQYF. This chain connects TRBV4-1 to TRBJ2-7, with 10 bases aligning to TRBD1. The germline CDR1 and CDR2 sequences are MGHRA and YSYEKL. There are 15 residues in the CDR3. With 1 base clipped from V and 5 bases from J, the junction kept 5 bases outside the gene matches.

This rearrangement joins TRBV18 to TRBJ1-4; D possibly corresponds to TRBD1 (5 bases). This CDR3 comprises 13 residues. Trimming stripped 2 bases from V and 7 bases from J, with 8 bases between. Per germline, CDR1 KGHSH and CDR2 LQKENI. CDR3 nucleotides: TGTGCCAGCTCACCAGACAGCTCTGAAAAACTGTTTTTT. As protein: CASSPDSSEKLFF. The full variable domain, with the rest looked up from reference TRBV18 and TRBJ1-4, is NAGVMQNPRHLVRRRGQEARLRCSPMKGHSHVYWYRQLPEEGLKFMVYLQKENIIDESGMPKERFSAEFPKEGPSILRIQQVVRGDSAAYFCASSPDSSEKLFFGSGTQLSVL.

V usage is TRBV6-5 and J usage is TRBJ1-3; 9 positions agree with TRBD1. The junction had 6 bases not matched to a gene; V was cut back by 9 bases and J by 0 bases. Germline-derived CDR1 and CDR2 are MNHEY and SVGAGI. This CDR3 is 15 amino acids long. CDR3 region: CASSRDRASGNTIYF. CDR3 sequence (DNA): TGTGCCAGTTCCCGGGACAGGGCCTCTGGAAACACCATATATTTT.

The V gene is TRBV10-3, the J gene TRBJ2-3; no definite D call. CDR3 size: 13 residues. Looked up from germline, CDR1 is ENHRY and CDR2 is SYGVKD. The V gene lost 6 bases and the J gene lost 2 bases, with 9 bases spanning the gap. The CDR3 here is CAIRPGTTDTQYF. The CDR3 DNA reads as TGTGCCATCAGGCCCGGAACCACAGATACGCAGTATTTT.

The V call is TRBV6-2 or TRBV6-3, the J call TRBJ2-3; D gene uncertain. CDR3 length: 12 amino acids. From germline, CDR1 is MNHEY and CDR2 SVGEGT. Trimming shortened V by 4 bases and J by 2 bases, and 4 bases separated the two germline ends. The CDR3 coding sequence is TGTGCCAGCAGTTCAGACACAGATACGCAGTATTTT. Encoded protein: CASSSDTDTQYF.

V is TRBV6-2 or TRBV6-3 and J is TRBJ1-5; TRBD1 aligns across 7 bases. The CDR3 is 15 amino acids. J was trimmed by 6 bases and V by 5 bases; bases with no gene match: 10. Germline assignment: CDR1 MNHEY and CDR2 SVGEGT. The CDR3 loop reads CASSLDRETTQPQHF. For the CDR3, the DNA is TGTGCCAGCAGTCTCGACAGGGAGACAACTCAGCCCCAGCATTTT.

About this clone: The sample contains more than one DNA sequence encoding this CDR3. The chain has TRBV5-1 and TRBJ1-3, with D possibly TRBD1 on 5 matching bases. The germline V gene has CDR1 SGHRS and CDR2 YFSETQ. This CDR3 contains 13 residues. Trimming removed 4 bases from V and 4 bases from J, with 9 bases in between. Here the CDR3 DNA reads TGCGCCAGCAGCCTGGGACTCGGAAACACCATATATTTT. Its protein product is CASSLGLGNTIYF.

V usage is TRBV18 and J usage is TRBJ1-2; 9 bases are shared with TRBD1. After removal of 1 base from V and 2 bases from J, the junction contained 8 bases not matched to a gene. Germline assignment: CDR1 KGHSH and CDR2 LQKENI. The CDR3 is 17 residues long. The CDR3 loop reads CASSPRQGDLSNYGYTF. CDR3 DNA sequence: TGTGCCAGCTCACCACGACAGGGGGATTTAAGCAACTATGGCTACACCTTC.

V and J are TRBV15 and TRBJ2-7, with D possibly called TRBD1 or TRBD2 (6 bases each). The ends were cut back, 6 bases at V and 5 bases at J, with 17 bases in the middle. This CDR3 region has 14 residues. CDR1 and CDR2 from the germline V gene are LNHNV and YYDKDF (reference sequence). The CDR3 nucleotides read TGTGCCACCAGTGGGGGGACAAAGCGGAACGAGCAGTACTTC. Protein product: CATSGGTKRNEQYF.

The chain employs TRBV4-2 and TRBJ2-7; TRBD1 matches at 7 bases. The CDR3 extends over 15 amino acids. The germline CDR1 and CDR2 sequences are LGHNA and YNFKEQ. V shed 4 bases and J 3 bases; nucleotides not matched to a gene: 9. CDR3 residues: CASSLTGTEDYEQYF. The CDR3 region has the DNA TGTGCCAGCAGCCTTACCGGGACAGAGGACTACGAGCAGTACTTC.

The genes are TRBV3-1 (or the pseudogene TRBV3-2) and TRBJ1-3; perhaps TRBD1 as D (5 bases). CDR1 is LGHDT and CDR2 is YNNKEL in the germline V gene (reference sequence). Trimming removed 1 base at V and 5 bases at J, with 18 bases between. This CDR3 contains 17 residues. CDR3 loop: CASSQGYSGTVRNTIYF. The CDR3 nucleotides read TGTGCCAGCAGCCAAGGTTATTCAGGGACGGTCAGAAACACCATATATTTT.

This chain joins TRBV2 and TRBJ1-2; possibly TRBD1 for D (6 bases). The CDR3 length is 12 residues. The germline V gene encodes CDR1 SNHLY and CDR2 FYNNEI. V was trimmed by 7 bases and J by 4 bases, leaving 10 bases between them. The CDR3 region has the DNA TGTGCCAGCACGACAGGTCTCTATGGCTACACCTTC. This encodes CASTTGLYGYTF.

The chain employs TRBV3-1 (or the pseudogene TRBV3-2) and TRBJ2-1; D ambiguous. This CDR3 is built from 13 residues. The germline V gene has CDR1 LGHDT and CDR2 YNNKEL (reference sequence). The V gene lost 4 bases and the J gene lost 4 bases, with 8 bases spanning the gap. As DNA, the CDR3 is TGTGCCAGCAGCCCCGGGCCATACAATGAGCAGTTCTTC. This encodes CASSPGPYNEQFF.

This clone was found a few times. Here the CDR3 reads CAIRIDQSSTDTQYF. The DNA for the CDR3 is TGTGCCATCCGTATCGACCAATCTAGCACAGATACGCAGTATTTT. The chain has TRBV10-3 and TRBJ2-3; D gene ambiguous. V dropped 8 bases and J dropped 0 bases, with 15 bases sitting between them. There are 15 residues in the CDR3. Per germline, CDR1 ENHRY and CDR2 SYGVKD.

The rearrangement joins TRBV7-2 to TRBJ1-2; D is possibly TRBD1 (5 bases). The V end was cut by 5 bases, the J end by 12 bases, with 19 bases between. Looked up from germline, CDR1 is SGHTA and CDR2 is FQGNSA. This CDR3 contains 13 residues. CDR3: CASSPNRDSLHTF. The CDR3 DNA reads TGTGCCAGCAGCCCCAACCGGGACTCCCTCCACACCTTC.

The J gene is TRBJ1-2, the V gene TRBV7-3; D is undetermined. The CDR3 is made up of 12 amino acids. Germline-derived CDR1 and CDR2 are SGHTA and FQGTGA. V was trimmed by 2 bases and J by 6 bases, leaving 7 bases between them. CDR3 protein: CASSLAGDGYTF. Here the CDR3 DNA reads TGTGCCAGCAGCTTAGCTGGGGATGGCTACACCTTC.

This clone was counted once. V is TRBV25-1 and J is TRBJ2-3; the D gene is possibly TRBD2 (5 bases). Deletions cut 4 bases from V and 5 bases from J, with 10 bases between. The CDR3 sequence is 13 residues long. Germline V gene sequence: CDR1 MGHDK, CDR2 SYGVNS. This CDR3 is CASSGLAGDTQYF. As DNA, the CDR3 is TGTGCCAGCAGTGGACTTGCGGGAGATACGCAGTATTTT.

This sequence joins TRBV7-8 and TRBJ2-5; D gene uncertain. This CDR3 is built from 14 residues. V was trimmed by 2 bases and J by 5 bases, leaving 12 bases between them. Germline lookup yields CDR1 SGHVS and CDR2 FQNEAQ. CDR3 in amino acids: CASSLISALETQYF. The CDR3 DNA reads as TGTGCCAGCAGCTTAATCTCCGCGTTGGAGACCCAGTACTTC.

The CDR3 loop is CASSEVAGGSYNEQFF. CDR3 in DNA: TGTGCCAGCAGTGAAGTTGCGGGGGGCTCCTACAATGAGCAGTTCTTC. This chain connects TRBV2 to TRBJ2-1; 8 bases line up with TRBD2. This CDR3 is built from 16 residues. V lost 1 base to trimming and J lost 0 bases; unmatched junction nucleotides: 2. Germline V gene sequence: CDR1 SNHLY, CDR2 FYNNEI.

As DNA, the CDR3 is TGCGCCAGCAGCTCTGGGGATAATAACCGCGAGCAGTACTTC. This translates into CASSSGDNNREQYF. The chain has TRBV5-1 and TRBJ2-7; D is uncertain. The V gene lost 3 bases and the J gene lost 6 bases, with 16 bases spanning the gap. Germline assignment: CDR1 SGHRS and CDR2 YFSETQ. This CDR3 region has 14 residues. The full variable domain, with the rest looked up from reference TRBV5-1 and TRBJ2-7, is KAGVTQTPRYLIKTRGQQVTLSCSPISGHRSVSWYQQTPGQGLQFLFEYFSETQRNKGNFPGRFSGRQFSNSRSEMNVSTLELGDSALYLCASSSGDNNREQYFGPGTRLTVT.

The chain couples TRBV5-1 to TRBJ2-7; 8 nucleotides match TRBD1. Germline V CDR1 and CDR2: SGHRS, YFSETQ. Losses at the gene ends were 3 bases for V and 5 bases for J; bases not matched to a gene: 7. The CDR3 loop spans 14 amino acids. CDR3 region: CASSSGQAGNEQYF. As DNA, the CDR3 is TGCGCCAGCAGCTCGGGACAGGCGGGAAACGAGCAGTACTTC.